The T cell receptor beta chain under discussion was sequenced for a study of blood T cells in healthy people across ages. A sample-barcoded 5' primer and a J-beta primer mix were used in a second PCR of about 6 to 12 cycles. TCRdb reanalysed the 5' RACE reads using MiXCR and keeps one entry per CDR3 protein. The table lists about 570,000 distinct CDR3 sequences, 25% to 30% of them singletons. Broader study findings: PBMCs went unsorted, and a conclusive naive versus antigen-experienced comparison was therefore prevented. It was the long-lived donors that had more naive CD4+ cells and higher diversity than aged donors.

With respect to this clonotype: No antigen is known for it. This clone may be a read error of a much larger clone one base away.

Germline values: CDR1 SNHLY, CDR2 FYNNEI. V was cut by 3 bases and J by 3 bases, with 2 bases left in between. CDR3 length equals 11 residues. The rearrangement links TRBV2 to TRBJ1-1; D ambiguous. The sample taken for sequencing was blood. The receptor's source is an older woman in good health. The CDR3, as DNA: TGTGCCAGCAGTGAGGACACTGAAGCTTTCTTT. Translation: CASSEDTEAFF.